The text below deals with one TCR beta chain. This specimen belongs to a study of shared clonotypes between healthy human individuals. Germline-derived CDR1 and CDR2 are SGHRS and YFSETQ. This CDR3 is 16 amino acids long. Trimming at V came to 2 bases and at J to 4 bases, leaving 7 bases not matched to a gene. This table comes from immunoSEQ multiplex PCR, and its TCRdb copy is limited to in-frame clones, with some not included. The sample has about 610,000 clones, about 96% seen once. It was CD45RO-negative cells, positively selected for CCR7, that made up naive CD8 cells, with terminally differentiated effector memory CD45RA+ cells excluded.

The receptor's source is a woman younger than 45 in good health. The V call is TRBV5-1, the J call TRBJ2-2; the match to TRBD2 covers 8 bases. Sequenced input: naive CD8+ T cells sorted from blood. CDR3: CASSFLAGTGTGELFF. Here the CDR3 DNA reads TGCGCCAGCAGCTTCTTAGCGGGGACGGGCACCGGGGAGCTGTTTTTT.